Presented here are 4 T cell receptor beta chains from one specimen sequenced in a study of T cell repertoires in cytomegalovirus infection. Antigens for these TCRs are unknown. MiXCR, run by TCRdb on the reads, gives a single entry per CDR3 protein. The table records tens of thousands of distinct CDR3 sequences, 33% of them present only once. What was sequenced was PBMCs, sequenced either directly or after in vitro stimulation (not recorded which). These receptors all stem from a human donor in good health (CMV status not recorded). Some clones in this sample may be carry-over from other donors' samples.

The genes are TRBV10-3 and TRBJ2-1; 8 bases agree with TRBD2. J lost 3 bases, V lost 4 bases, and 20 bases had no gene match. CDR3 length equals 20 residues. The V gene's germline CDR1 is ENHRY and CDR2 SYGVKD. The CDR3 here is CAISGVASGSHIGIYNEQFF. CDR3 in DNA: TGTGCCATCAGTGGGGTGGCTAGCGGGTCACATATTGGCATCTACAATGAGCAGTTCTTC.

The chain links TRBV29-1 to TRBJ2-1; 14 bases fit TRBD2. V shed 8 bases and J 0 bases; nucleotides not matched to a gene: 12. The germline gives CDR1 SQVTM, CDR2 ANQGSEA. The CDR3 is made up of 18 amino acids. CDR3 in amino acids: CSTETSGRAGISYNEQFF. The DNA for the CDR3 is TGCAGCACAGAGACTAGCGGGAGGGCCGGAATCTCCTACAATGAGCAGTTCTTC.

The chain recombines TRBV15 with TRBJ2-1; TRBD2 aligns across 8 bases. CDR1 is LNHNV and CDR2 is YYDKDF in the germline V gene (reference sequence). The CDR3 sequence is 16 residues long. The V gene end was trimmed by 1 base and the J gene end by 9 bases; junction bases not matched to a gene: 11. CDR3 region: CATSRGSSGSVFEQFF. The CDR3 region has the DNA TGTGCCACCAGCAGAGGTTCCAGCGGGAGTGTCTTTGAGCAGTTCTTC.

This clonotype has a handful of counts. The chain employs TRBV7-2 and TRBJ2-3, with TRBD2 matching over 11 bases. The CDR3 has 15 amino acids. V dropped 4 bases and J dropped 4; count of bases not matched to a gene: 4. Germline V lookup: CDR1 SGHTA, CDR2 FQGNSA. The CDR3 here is CASSSLAGGSDTQYF. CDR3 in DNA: TGTGCCAGCAGCTCGCTAGCGGGAGGATCAGATACGCAGTATTTT.